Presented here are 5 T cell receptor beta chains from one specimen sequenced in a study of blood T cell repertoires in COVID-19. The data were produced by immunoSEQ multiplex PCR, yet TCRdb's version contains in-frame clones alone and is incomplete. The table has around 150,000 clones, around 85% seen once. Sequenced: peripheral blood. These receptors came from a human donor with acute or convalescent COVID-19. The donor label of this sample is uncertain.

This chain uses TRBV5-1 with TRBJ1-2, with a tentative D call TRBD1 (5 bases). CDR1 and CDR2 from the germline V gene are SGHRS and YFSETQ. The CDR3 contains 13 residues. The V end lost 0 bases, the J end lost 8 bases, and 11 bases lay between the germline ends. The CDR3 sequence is CASSLERGLGYTF. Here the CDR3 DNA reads TGCGCCAGCAGCTTGGAAAGGGGCTTGGGCTACACCTTC.

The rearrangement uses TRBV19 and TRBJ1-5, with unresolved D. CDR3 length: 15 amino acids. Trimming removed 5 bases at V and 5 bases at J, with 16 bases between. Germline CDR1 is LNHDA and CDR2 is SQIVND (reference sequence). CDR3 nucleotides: TGTGCCAGTAGTCCCAAGAGCCTTGTTTATCAGCCCCAGCATTTT. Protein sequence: CASSPKSLVYQPQHF.

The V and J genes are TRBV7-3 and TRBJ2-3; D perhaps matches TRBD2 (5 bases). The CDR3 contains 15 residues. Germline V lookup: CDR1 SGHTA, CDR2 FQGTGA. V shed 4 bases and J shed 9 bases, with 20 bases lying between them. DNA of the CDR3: TGTGCCAGCAGCTCAGCACTAGTAACTCGATCCACGCAGTATTTT. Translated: CASSSALVTRSTQYF. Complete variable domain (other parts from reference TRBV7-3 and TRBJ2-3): GAGVSQTPSNKVTEKGKYVELRCDPISGHTALYWYRQSLGQGPEFLIYFQGTGAADDSGLPNDRFFAVRPEGSVSTLKIQRTERGDSAVYLCASSSALVTRSTQYFGPGTRLTVL.

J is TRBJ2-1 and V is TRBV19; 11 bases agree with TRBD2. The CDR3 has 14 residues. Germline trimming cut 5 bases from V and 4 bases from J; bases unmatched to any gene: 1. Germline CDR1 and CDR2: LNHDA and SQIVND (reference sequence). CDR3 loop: CASSPSGGYNEQFF. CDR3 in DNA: TGTGCCAGTAGTCCTAGCGGGGGGTACAATGAGCAGTTCTTC.

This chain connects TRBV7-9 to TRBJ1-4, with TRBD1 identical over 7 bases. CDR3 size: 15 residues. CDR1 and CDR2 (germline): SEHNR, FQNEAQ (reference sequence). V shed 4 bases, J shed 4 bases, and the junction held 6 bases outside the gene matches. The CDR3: CASSSGQKVNEKLFF. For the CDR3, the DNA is TGTGCCAGCAGCTCGGGACAGAAGGTTAATGAAAAACTGTTTTTT.